These 9 T cell receptor beta chains were sequenced from one sample in a study of cytomegalovirus exposure and HLA in healthy donors (dated by TCRdb to 2016 to 2017). Library construction relied on the immunoSEQ multiplex PCR assay. TCRdb took over this immuneACCESS table, retaining in-frame rearrangements with V and J assigned. Such tables are incomplete; in checked studies, under half of the missing clones stem from an unresolved V gene, and the remainder is unexplained. This sample lists tens of thousands of clones; approximately 91% were detected once. The ten largest clones add up to approximately 2% of the sample. The sample consisted of PBMCs. These receptor sequences come from a man aged 25 to 45 in good health and CMV-seronegative.

The chain carries TRBV6-5 and TRBJ1-1; D gene uncertain. Between the trimmed V and J ends, which lost 5 bases and 1 base, there was a span of 8 bases. CDR3 length: 13 amino acids. Germline loops: CDR1 MNHEY, CDR2 SVGAGI. CDR3 DNA sequence: TGTGCCAGCAGTGAAGCTGAGAACACTGAAGCTTTCTTT. Protein product: CASSEAENTEAFF.

As regards this clone: One end of the junction fails to match germline, which may point to a read error. The chain combines TRBV7-7 with TRBJ2-1, with 9 positions matching TRBD2. CDR1 and CDR2 from the germline V gene are SSHAT and FNYEAQ (reference sequence). The CDR3 sequence is 15 residues long. The CDR3 sequence is CASSPTLAGSNEQFF. The DNA of the CDR3 is TGTGCTAGCAGCCCAACTCTAGCGGGAAGCAATGAGCAGTTCTTC. Together with reference TRBV7-7 and TRBJ2-1, the CDR3 gives the full variable domain: GAGVSQSPRYKVTKRGQDVTLRCDPISSHATLYWYQQALGQGPEFLTYFNYEAQPDKSGLPSDRFSAERPEGSISTLTIQRTEQRDSAMYRCASSPTLAGSNEQFFGPGTRLTVL.

V usage is TRBV9 and J usage is TRBJ1-1; 7 bases align to TRBD1. The CDR3 has 14 residues. J was trimmed by 0 bases and V by 5 bases; bases with no gene match: 4. Germline V gives CDR1 SGDLS, CDR2 YYNGEE. CDR3 sequence reads: CASRPGQMNTEAFF. Here the CDR3 DNA reads TGTGCCAGCAGACCGGGACAGATGAACACTGAAGCTTTCTTT.

The J gene is TRBJ2-7, the V gene TRBV5-1; 9 positions match TRBD1. The V gene end was trimmed by 4 bases and the J gene end by 2 bases; junction bases not matched to a gene: 4. Germline values: CDR1 SGHRS, CDR2 YFSETQ. This CDR3 has 14 amino acids. CDR3 nucleotide sequence: TGCGCCAGCAGCGAGGACAGGGGAACCTACGAGCAGTACTTC. Translation: CASSEDRGTYEQYF.

The genes are TRBV28 and TRBJ1-3; 8 bases are shared with TRBD1. The CDR3 totals 16 residues. Germline CDR1 reads MDHEN; CDR2 reads SYDVKM. V trimming: 5 bases; J trimming: 0 bases; junction bases outside the gene matches: 6. Written as DNA, the CDR3 is TGTGCCAGCAGTCCCGGACAGGGCAGCTCTGGAAACACCATATATTTT. Translated, it gives CASSPGQGSSGNTIYF.

This clone occurred once. The J gene is TRBJ2-7, the V gene TRBV4-1; 10 bases map to TRBD2. This CDR3 has 16 residues. After removal of 0 bases from V and 4 bases from J, the junction contained 6 bases not matched to a gene. Germline CDR1 is MGHRA and CDR2 is YSYEKL. CDR3 in amino acids: CASSQDSSSGGYEQYF. The CDR3 nucleotides read TGCGCCAGCAGCCAAGATTCGTCTAGCGGGGGATACGAGCAGTACTTC.

The chain employs TRBV15 and TRBJ2-1; 8 nucleotides line up with TRBD2. J lost 8 bases, V lost 6 bases, and 15 bases had no gene match. Germline V gene sequence: CDR1 LNHNV, CDR2 YYDKDF (reference sequence). This CDR3 is 16 amino acids long. CDR3 nucleotides: TGTGCCACCAGACCAGCGGGGGCAACCGTGATCGATGAGCAGTTCTTC. Protein sequence: CATRPAGATVIDEQFF.

This chain links TRBV27 with TRBJ2-3, with TRBD2 matching over 11 bases. This CDR3 region has 17 residues. Germline V lookup: CDR1 MNHEY, CDR2 SMNVEV (reference sequence). Trimming cost V 5 bases and J 2 bases; bases outside gene matches: 9. DNA of the CDR3: TGTGCCAGCAGTACCCAGACTAGCGGGGCCTTCACAGATACGCAGTATTTT. Amino acid sequence: CASSTQTSGAFTDTQYF.

The chain joins TRBV2 to TRBJ1-1, with D perhaps TRBD1 (6 bases). This CDR3 region has 15 residues. Looked up from germline, CDR1 is SNHLY and CDR2 is FYNNEI. V lost 2 bases to trimming and J lost 6 bases, with 16 bases between them. CDR3 sequence: CASSELKGKGAEAFF. CDR3 DNA: TGTGCCAGCAGTGAACTTAAGGGGAAGGGGGCTGAAGCTTTCTTT. The variable domain in full, completed from reference TRBV2 and TRBJ1-1, reads EPEVTQTPSHQVTQMGQEVILRCVPISNHLYFYWYRQILGQKVEFLVSFYNNEISEKSEIFDDQFSVERPDGSNFTLKIRSTKLEDSAMYFCASSELKGKGAEAFFGQGTRLTVV.